This T cell receptor (beta chain) was found in a study of vaccination and CD4 T cells after COVID-19. Looking at the study overall: Six males and four females, two Hispanic, made up the convalescents. Stimulation of the cells used overlapping spike peptide pools from SARS-CoV-2 and from the common cold coronaviruses HCoV-NL63, HCoV-OC43 and HCoV-229E. Study-level findings and limits: From a median of about 20 to 40, SARS-CoV-2-reactive clonotypes increased, though not significantly.

Comments on this clonotype: Its cognate antigen is unknown.

Described treatment: 10-day PBMC culture with coronavirus spike peptide pools or control peptides (ViraFEST assay). It was before the COVID-19 pandemic (2011-2018) that the unexposed donor's CD4+ T cells were collected. Negative selection enriched CD4+ T cells from cultures at roughly 10 days. CDR3 length equals 13 residues. Germline V gene lookup returns CDR1 DFQATT and CDR2 SNEGSKA (reference sequence). The V gene end was trimmed by 3 bases and the J gene end by 2 bases; junction bases not matched to a gene: 2. The Oncomine TCR Beta short-read assay was what sequenced the DNA obtained from cultured CD4+ T cells. MiXCR, applied by TCRdb to the PCR reads, yields one record per CDR3 protein. The table includes some 7,200 distinct CDR3 sequences, roughly 44% detected once.

Material: CD4+ T cells from blood, cultured in vitro. The TCR sequence derives from a human donor in good health. This sequence joins TRBV20-1 and TRBJ2-3; 7 positions match TRBD1. The CDR3 reads CSASDRATDTQYF. The CDR3, as DNA: TGCAGTGCTAGCGACAGGGCCACAGATACGCAGTATTTT.